These T cell receptor beta chains were read from a single sample in a study of OX40 agonist ivuxolimab in advanced cancers. Assay used: immunoSEQ multiplex PCR; TCRdb lists only in-frame clones, some missing. The data contain tens of thousands of clones, about 85% of them singletons. The material sequenced was CD4+ or CD8+ T cells sorted from blood, taken in a trial of the OX40 agonist ivuxolimab. The receptors come from an adult with an advanced solid tumor such as melanoma, head and neck, liver or kidney cancer. Each CDR3 is given without its conserved first and last residue. Part of the rows lack a size; the others show once, few, many or a class for expanded clones.

J	V	size	CDR3
TRBJ1-2	TRBV10-3	-	AISDRPADGYT
TRBJ1-4	TRBV30	-	AWKRGVKLF
TRBJ2-5	TRBV10-3	-	AISQTGSGAYLETQY
TRBJ2-1	TRBV11-2	-	ASSFYNEQF
TRBJ1-1	TRBV11-1	once	ASQRTRNTEAF
TRBJ1-2	TRBV2	-	ASSQGTGRSYT
TRBJ2-5	TRBV10-3	-	AISGNRGPETQY
TRBJ2-5	TRBV7-6	few	ASSSLGRGGETQY
TRBJ1-1	TRBV6-5	-	ASSYFDRGTEAF
TRBJ2-5	TRBV5-4	-	ASSPGTSIETQY
TRBJ2-3	TRBV5-5	-	ASSLDGRSTDTQY
TRBJ1-2	TRBV5-5	few	ASSLSGQYGYT
TRBJ2-2	TRBV5-1	-	ASRQTATGELF
TRBJ2-2	TRBV19	once	ASSIKRLNTGELF
TRBJ2-5	TRBV4-3	-	ASSQDLGERQETQY
TRBJ2-1	TRBV7-2	-	ASSRQGGAVPTEQF
TRBJ2-4	TRBV7-8	-	ASSLAWGELAKNIQY
TRBJ2-1	TRBV9	-	ASSPGTGKYEQF
TRBJ2-3	TRBV5-1	-	ASSPGRDRASDTQY
TRBJ1-4	TRBV7-2	-	ASSPSRGNEKLF
TRBJ2-3	TRBV7-3	-	ASSLISGSTVDTQY
TRBJ1-5	TRBV6-6	-	ASSSQGPQH
TRBJ2-1	TRBV25-1	-	ASSGSSGSSAYNEQF
TRBJ2-5	TRBV7-3	once	ASSLGLGKGTQY
TRBJ1-1	TRBV9	-	ASSTPGQGAVNTEAF
TRBJ1-3	TRBV30	-	AWTGRGSGNTIY
TRBJ2-7	TRBV5-6	-	ASSLRGYRGVSPYEQY
TRBJ2-1	TRBV12-5	once	ATSPGLNEQF
TRBJ2-5	TRBV2	few	ASTRAGGLNFQETQY
TRBJ2-5	TRBV7-2	-	ASSLGLRARRGETQY
TRBJ2-7	TRBV11-2	-	ASSLVRVNEQY
TRBJ1-2	TRBV13	few	ASSKMMGYT
TRBJ2-1	TRBV30	-	AWSVSPRGQSLYNEQF
TRBJ2-1	TRBV11-3	-	ASSLGETNEQF
TRBJ1-2	TRBV4-1	-	ASSQEGRGLYGYT
TRBJ1-1	TRBV5-4	-	ASSPGQNTEAF
TRBJ2-5	TRBV2	-	ASSEVGQGQETQY
TRBJ1-5	TRBV30	-	AWSGGDEDSQPQH
TRBJ1-1	TRBV7-2	-	ASRTGGAGNTEAF
TRBJ2-6	TRBV11-3	once	ASSLAGANVLT
TRBJ2-7	TRBV6-1	-	ASSSDSEGEQY
TRBJ2-5	TRBV6-5	-	ATCGALQETQY
TRBJ1-6	TRBV7-2	-	ASSFQAGSNSPLH
TRBJ2-1	TRBV28	-	ASSTTGDSYNEQF
TRBJ2-5	TRBV10-3	-	AISGPSGTETQY
TRBJ2-1	TRBV29-1	-	SVSRTGSYNEQF
TRBJ1-2	TRBV18	-	ASSPQHHGYT
TRBJ2-7	TRBV7-8	few	ASSSRRFSSYEQY
TRBJ1-3	TRBV19	-	ASSPDRVSGNTIY
TRBJ2-1	TRBV19	few	ASRGQGSYNEQF
TRBJ2-1	TRBV19	-	AVRASGGPYNEQF
TRBJ2-7	TRBV4-1	-	ASSQGTSGRYEQY
TRBJ2-5	TRBV5-1	-	ASSLAKAGEETQY
TRBJ2-3	TRBV2	-	ASSGYATSGTPTDTQY
TRBJ2-5	TRBV7-9	-	ASSLGGGQETQY
TRBJ2-7	TRBV28	-	ASSFREMPYEQY
TRBJ2-3	TRBV5-4	-	ASSWGQGISGQY
TRBJ2-2	TRBV18	-	ASSSGNTNTGELF
TRBJ2-2	TRBV15	-	ATRGVQGITGELF
TRBJ1-6	TRBV9	-	ASSLRSIPDNSPLH